This TCR beta chain was recorded in a study of Ad26.COV2.S vaccination and SARS-CoV-2 variants. The CDR3 contains 15 residues. CDR1 is KGHDR, CDR2 SFDVKD, per germline. V was cut by 1 base and J by 0 bases, with 7 bases left in between. Overall study results and limits: TCR breadth and depth analyses may have underestimated total T cell responses. Greater spike-specific TCR breadth was seen in vaccine recipients than in placebo recipients. Placebo and vaccine recipients had non-spike TCR breadth that was similar.

The treatment is: around 19 received Ad26.COV2.S at low or high dose, single or two shots; several received placebo; per-sample allocation not given. Specimens were obtained on day 63 following the first vaccine or placebo injection. SARS-CoV-2 spike from the Wuhan strain was encoded by the vaccine, an Ad26 vector. A note on this clone: Its antigen is not known.

Repertoires were generated with immunoSEQ multiplex PCR, while TCRdb's copy carries only in-frame clones and drops some. The sample lists 300,000 to 400,000 clones, about 88% occurring once. Source: peripheral blood, taken in a trial of Ad26.COV2.S vaccine versus placebo. The sequence was collected from a person between 18 and 65 years old who received the Ad26.COV2.S COVID-19 vaccine or a placebo. The V call is TRBV24-1, the J call TRBJ2-3, with D uncertain. The CDR3 sequence is CATSDFGSSTDTQYF. CDR3 DNA sequence: TGTGCCACCAGTGATTTTGGGTCTAGCACAGATACGCAGTATTTT.